A selection of T cell receptor beta chains follows, all from one sample in a study of shared clonotypes between healthy human individuals. The table came from immunoSEQ multiplex PCR; TCRdb's copy has only in-frame clones and leaves some out. Here the sample spans approximately 2,300,000 clones, about nine tenths being singletons. Material for sequencing was naive CD4+ T cells from PBMCs. The receptors shown here come from a young man in good health. Some clones in this sample may be carry-over from other donors' samples. CDR3s include the opening cysteine and the closing phenylalanine or tryptophan. Each record gives: V gene, D gene, J gene, CDR3 length, clone size, CDR3 DNA, CDR3 protein. A D gene is named only where the DNA matches it firmly. Size tells how often a clone was seen (once, few, many) or the class of an expanded clone, and some rows leave it out.

V: TRBV28
D: TRBD1
J: TRBJ1-4
length: 14
size: -
DNA: TGTGCCAGCAGTTTACAGGGGGGAGCGGAAAAACTGTTTTTT
CDR3: CASSLQGGAEKLFF

V: TRBV6-1
D: TRBD1
J: TRBJ2-7
length: 14
size: -
DNA: TGTGCCAGCAGTGACTGGGGACAGCCCCCTGAGCAGTACTTC
CDR3: CASSDWGQPPEQYF

V: TRBV7-3
D: -
J: TRBJ1-1
length: 13
size: once
DNA: TGTGCCAGCAGCCTACTGAGAGACACTGAAGCTTTCTTT
CDR3: CASSLLRDTEAFF

V: TRBV28
D: -
J: TRBJ2-5
length: 14
size: -
DNA: TGTGCCAGCAGTCCACCGACGGAGAGGGGGACCCAGTACTTC
CDR3: CASSPPTERGTQYF

V: TRBV4-3
D: -
J: TRBJ1-1
length: 14
size: -
DNA: TGCGCCAGCAGCCAAGATCGGGGAGGAACAGAAGCTTTCTTT
CDR3: CASSQDRGGTEAFF

V: TRBV7-9
D: TRBD2
J: TRBJ2-1
length: 16
size: -
DNA: TGTGCCAGCACTCCTAGCGGGAGGGCCCCATACAATGAGCAGTTCTTC
CDR3: CASTPSGRAPYNEQFF

V: TRBV5-4
D: TRBD1
J: TRBJ2-7
length: 15
size: once
DNA: TGTGCCAGCAGCGGCCGACAGGGGGTCTTCAACGAGCAGTACTTC
CDR3: CASSGRQGVFNEQYF

V: TRBV18
D: TRBD1
J: TRBJ1-1
length: 16
size: -
DNA: TGTGCCAGCTCACCGCTGCCTGGGACAGCGAACACTGAAGCTTTCTTT
CDR3: CASSPLPGTANTEAFF

V: TRBV28
D: TRBD1
J: TRBJ2-7
length: 15
size: -
DNA: TGTGCCAGCAGTTTAGCAGGGGGCATATCCTACGAGCAGTACTTC
CDR3: CASSLAGGISYEQYF

V: TRBV2
D: TRBD1
J: TRBJ2-5
length: 18
size: -
DNA: TGTGCCAGCACACCGAGACCAAGGGCCGACAGGGTATTGGAGACCCAGTACTTC
CDR3: CASTPRPRADRVLETQYF

V: TRBV6-5
D: -
J: TRBJ1-2
length: 14
size: once
DNA: TGTGCCAGCAGGGGCAGGTTTCTAAACTATGGCTACACCTTC
CDR3: CASRGRFLNYGYTF

V: TRBV9
D: TRBD1
J: TRBJ2-3
length: 15
size: -
DNA: TGTGCCAGCACCAAGGGACAGGGGAGGGCAGATACGCAGTATTTT
CDR3: CASTKGQGRADTQYF

V: TRBV7-9
D: TRBD1
J: TRBJ1-2
length: 13
size: -
DNA: TGTGCCAGCAGCCAGGACAGGATCTATGGCTACACCTTC
CDR3: CASSQDRIYGYTF

V: TRBV7-2
D: -
J: TRBJ2-1
length: 12
size: -
DNA: TGTGCCAGCAGCTTCCCAGGAGTTAAGCAGTTCTTC
CDR3: CASSFPGVKQFF

V: TRBV11-3
D: -
J: TRBJ2-2
length: 15
size: -
DNA: TGTGCCAGCACCCCGGGGGCGGGAGTGGCCGGGGAGCTGTTTTTT
CDR3: CASTPGAGVAGELFF

V: TRBV11-2
D: TRBD2
J: TRBJ2-2
length: 17
size: once
DNA: TGTGCCAGCAGCACTGGGGGGAGGGTACCGAACACCGGGGAGCTGTTTTTT
CDR3: CASSTGGRVPNTGELFF

V: TRBV10-3
D: -
J: TRBJ1-3
length: 15
size: -
DNA: TGTGCCATCAGTGAGTGGGGGCCCTCTGGAAACACCATATATTTT
CDR3: CAISEWGPSGNTIYF

V: TRBV5-4
D: -
J: TRBJ2-7
length: 14
size: -
DNA: TGTGCCAGCAGCTTGGGTTGGACGGCCTACGAGCAGTACTTC
CDR3: CASSLGWTAYEQYF

V: TRBV5-4
D: -
J: TRBJ1-1
length: 15
size: once
DNA: TGTGCCAGCACCTCGTGGAGAAAACAGAACACTGAAGCTTTCTTT
CDR3: CASTSWRKQNTEAFF

V: TRBV28
D: TRBD2
J: TRBJ2-7
length: 15
size: -
DNA: TGTGCCAGCAGTCACTCTAGCGGGGGCACCTACGAGCAGTACTTC
CDR3: CASSHSSGGTYEQYF

V: TRBV25-1
D: TRBD1
J: TRBJ1-2
length: 14
size: -
DNA: TGTGCCAGCAGTGATTTGGGACAGGGCTATGGCTACACCTTC
CDR3: CASSDLGQGYGYTF

V: TRBV28
D: TRBD1
J: TRBJ1-2
length: 15
size: -
DNA: TGTGCCAGCAGTTTACCGAAGACAGGGGTCTATGGCTACACCTTC
CDR3: CASSLPKTGVYGYTF

V: TRBV11-2
D: TRBD2
J: TRBJ2-4
length: 17
size: -
DNA: TGTGCCAGCAGCTCTATCAGGACTAGCGGGAGTATAAACATTCAGTACTTC
CDR3: CASSSIRTSGSINIQYF

V: TRBV6-5
D: TRBD1
J: TRBJ1-5
length: 15
size: -
DNA: TGTGCCAGCGGGCCACAGGGGGCTAGCAATCAGCCCCAGCATTTT
CDR3: CASGPQGASNQPQHF

V: TRBV11-3
D: -
J: TRBJ2-1
length: 18
size: -
DNA: TGTGCCAGCAGCCCCCACCCGACTAGTCAGGGTTCCTACAATGAGCAGTTCTTC
CDR3: CASSPHPTSQGSYNEQFF

V: TRBV30
D: -
J: TRBJ2-4
length: 11
size: -
DNA: TGTGCCTGGGGAGCCAAAAACATTCAGTACTTC
CDR3: CAWGAKNIQYF

V: TRBV5-1
D: -
J: TRBJ2-2
length: 14
size: -
DNA: TGCGCCAGCAGCTTGACAGGAGACACCGGGGAGCTGTTTTTT
CDR3: CASSLTGDTGELFF

V: TRBV7-2
D: -
J: TRBJ2-1
length: 16
size: once
DNA: TGTGCCAGCAGCTTAGAGCTAGCGAGCTCCTACAATGAGCAGTTCTTC
CDR3: CASSLELASSYNEQFF

V: TRBV20-1
D: -
J: TRBJ2-2
length: 11
size: -
DNA: TGCAGTGCTGGTAGATCCGGGGAGCTGTTTTTT
CDR3: CSAGRSGELFF

V: TRBV28
D: -
J: TRBJ1-5
length: 15
size: -
DNA: TGTGCCAGCAGTTTGTGGTCGAGGGACGATCAGCCCCAGCATTTT
CDR3: CASSLWSRDDQPQHF

V: TRBV7-9
D: -
J: TRBJ1-6
length: 15
size: once
DNA: TGTGCCAGCAGCCCTATGAGTAGGGGGGACACACCCCTCCACTTT
CDR3: CASSPMSRGDTPLHF

V: TRBV12-5
D: TRBD2
J: TRBJ2-1
length: 15
size: -
DNA: TGTGCTAGTGGTTTTTCCCTAGCGGAGTACAATGAGCAGTTCTTC
CDR3: CASGFSLAEYNEQFF

V: TRBV4-1
D: -
J: TRBJ1-6
length: 17
size: -
DNA: TGCGCCAGCAGCCAAGGCCTTCCCAGTCGGTTAGGATCACCCCTCCACTTT
CDR3: CASSQGLPSRLGSPLHF

V: TRBV27
D: -
J: TRBJ2-5
length: 14
size: many
DNA: TGTGCCAGCAGTTCCCAGGGGTTCCCAGAGACCCAGTACTTC
CDR3: CASSSQGFPETQYF

V: TRBV2
D: TRBD2
J: TRBJ2-5
length: 15
size: -
DNA: TGTGCCAGCAGTGTAGGTCCAGGGAGGGTCGAGACCCAGTACTTC
CDR3: CASSVGPGRVETQYF

V: TRBV7-3
D: -
J: TRBJ2-3
length: 16
size: once
DNA: TGTGCCAGCAGCTTAGGGGGACGGGGGCTGACAGATACGCAGTATTTT
CDR3: CASSLGGRGLTDTQYF

V: TRBV11-1
D: -
J: TRBJ1-3
length: 16
size: -
DNA: TGTGCCAGCAGCTCTATCCGGGACGCCTCTGGAAACACCATATATTTT
CDR3: CASSSIRDASGNTIYF

V: TRBV5-6
D: TRBD2
J: TRBJ2-5
length: 13
size: -
DNA: TGTGCCAGCAGCTTCTTCGGGGGGGAGACCCAGTACTTC
CDR3: CASSFFGGETQYF

V: TRBV11-2
D: -
J: TRBJ2-2
length: 17
size: -
DNA: TGTGCCAGCAGCTTAAGGGTCGGCAGGGGGAGGACCGGGGAGCTGTTTTTT
CDR3: CASSLRVGRGRTGELFF

V: TRBV10-3
D: TRBD2
J: TRBJ2-1
length: 16
size: -
DNA: TGTGCCATCAGTGAGTCTAGCGGGAGTGTCCGGAATGAGCAGTTCTTC
CDR3: CAISESSGSVRNEQFF

V: TRBV9
D: TRBD2
J: TRBJ2-1
length: 16
size: -
DNA: TGTGCCAGCAGCGTAGGGGTTGGCGGGAGCTACAATGAGCAGTTCTTC
CDR3: CASSVGVGGSYNEQFF

V: TRBV5-1
D: TRBD2
J: TRBJ2-3
length: 14
size: -
DNA: TGCGCCAGCAGCGTAGCGGGAGACACAGATACGCAGTATTTT
CDR3: CASSVAGDTDTQYF

V: TRBV14
D: TRBD2
J: TRBJ2-5
length: 16
size: -
DNA: TGTGCCAGCAGCCAAGAGTTGCGGGAGGGTGGAGAGACCCAGTACTTC
CDR3: CASSQELREGGETQYF

V: TRBV13
D: -
J: TRBJ1-1
length: 16
size: -
DNA: TGTGCCAGCAGCCCCCCACGTCACCCAGAGAGGGCTGAAGCTTTCTTT
CDR3: CASSPPRHPERAEAFF

V: TRBV7-9
D: -
J: TRBJ2-5
length: 13
size: once
DNA: TGTGCCAGCAGCTTACCACCCCAAGAGACCCAGTACTTC
CDR3: CASSLPPQETQYF

V: TRBV28
D: TRBD1
J: TRBJ1-4
length: 14
size: -
DNA: TGTGCCAGCAGGGCCGGGACAGGAGCTGAAAAACTGTTTTTT
CDR3: CASRAGTGAEKLFF

V: TRBV29-1
D: -
J: TRBJ2-7
length: 13
size: -
DNA: TGCAGCGTCGCCACGGGGCAGGTGGGCGAGCAGTACTTC
CDR3: CSVATGQVGEQYF

V: TRBV2
D: -
J: TRBJ1-1
length: 11
size: -
DNA: TGTGCCAGCAGTGTGGGGACTGAAGCTTTCTTT
CDR3: CASSVGTEAFF

V: TRBV18
D: TRBD1
J: TRBJ1-1
length: 15
size: -
DNA: TGTGCCAGCTCACCAGGGACAGTAACGAACACTGAAGCTTTCTTT
CDR3: CASSPGTVTNTEAFF

V: TRBV28
D: -
J: TRBJ2-7
length: 15
size: -
DNA: TGTGCCAGCAGCCCCGGACTGATAGAAGCCTACGAGCAGTACTTC
CDR3: CASSPGLIEAYEQYF

V: TRBV6-5
D: -
J: TRBJ1-1
length: 13
size: few
DNA: TGTGCCAGCAGTTACGTAGTGAACACTGAAGCTTTCTTT
CDR3: CASSYVVNTEAFF

V: TRBV19
D: -
J: TRBJ2-7
length: 16
size: -
DNA: TGTGCCAGTAGTATAGATCCCGGGACAAATAAGGGCGAGCAGTACTTC
CDR3: CASSIDPGTNKGEQYF

V: TRBV2
D: TRBD2
J: TRBJ2-7
length: 14
size: -
DNA: TGTGCCAGCAGTGGGTCTAGCGGCTCCTACGAGCAGTACTTC
CDR3: CASSGSSGSYEQYF

V: TRBV4-1
D: -
J: TRBJ2-3
length: 13
size: -
DNA: TGCGCCAGCAGCCAAGTTTTCGCAGATACGCAGTATTTT
CDR3: CASSQVFADTQYF

V: TRBV6-5
D: -
J: TRBJ2-2
length: 12
size: -
DNA: TGTGCCAGCAGATTCGGAGGGGGAGGGCTGTTTTTT
CDR3: CASRFGGGGLFF

V: TRBV6-1
D: -
J: TRBJ1-2
length: 14
size: -
DNA: TGTGCCAGCAGTGAAAGGGGGGGACGCGATGGCTACACCTTC
CDR3: CASSERGGRDGYTF

V: TRBV30
D: -
J: TRBJ1-1
length: 12
size: few
DNA: TGTGCCTGGAGTAGTAAAGGGACAACAGCTTTCTTT
CDR3: CAWSSKGTTAFF